Each of the 31 T cell receptor beta chains below was sequenced from the same sample in a study of glioma-infiltrating T cells after dendritic cell vaccination (dated by TCRdb to the mid-2010s). Library preparation was by the immunoSEQ multiplex PCR assay. Not all clones reach the TCRdb copy of this immuneACCESS table, which keeps in-frame sequences only. Checked studies attribute under half of the gap to unresolved V genes and leave the rest unexplained. The sample table shows about 92,000 clones, and 80% to 90% are seen once. The leading ten clones occupy 15% to 17% of the sample. The source material was blood, sampled before dendritic cell vaccination. Receptors originate from a human donor with glioblastoma.

This clone has more than one count but fewer than ten. The chain has TRBV21-1 and TRBJ2-7; the table's D call, TRBD1, has no DNA check behind it. TRBV21-1 is flagged as a pseudogene. This CDR3 has 18 amino acids. The CDR3 sequence: CASSKNGPKQGSDYEQYF. The CDR3 DNA follows: TGTGCCAGCAGCAAAAACGGTCCCAAACAGGGATCGGACTACGAGCAGTACTTC.

The chain is built from TRBV9 and TRBJ2-1; 10 positions agree with TRBD2. The V and J ends lost 4 bases and 6 bases, in that order; junction bases with no gene match: 7. Germline V gene sequence: CDR1 SGDLS, CDR2 YYNGEE. The length of the CDR3 is 15 residues. CDR3 protein: CASSPSGTSVNEQFF. CDR3 coding DNA: TGTGCCAGCAGCCCTTCCGGGACTAGCGTCAATGAGCAGTTCTTC.

The chain links TRBV6-5 to TRBJ2-1, with D maybe TRBD2 (6 bases). The ends were cut back, 6 bases at V and 3 bases at J, with 15 bases in the middle. The CDR3 extends over 15 amino acids. Germline V gives CDR1 MNHEY, CDR2 SVGAGI. CDR3 region: CASRAGGVLYNEQFF. The CDR3 DNA is TGTGCCAGCAGGGCCGGAGGGGTACTCTACAATGAGCAGTTCTTC.

The chain uses TRBV5-1 and TRBJ2-5, with TRBD2 as a possible D gene (6 bases). V was cut by 0 bases and J by 4 bases, with 16 bases left in between. The CDR3 loop spans 16 amino acids. Germline loops: CDR1 SGHRS, CDR2 YFSETQ. The CDR3 coding sequence is TGCGCCAGCAGCTTGGTAGCCGGGAGTCGTGCAGAGACCCAGTACTTC. It specifies CASSLVAGSRAETQYF.

The chain recombines TRBV9 with TRBJ1-2, with D possibly being TRBD1 (5 bases). Between the trimmed V and J ends, which lost 1 base and 1 base, there was a span of 11 bases. Germline loops: CDR1 SGDLS, CDR2 YYNGEE. This CDR3 is 15 amino acids long. The CDR3 nucleotides read TGTGCCAGCAGCGTAAGGGACTCGGGTAACTATGGCTACACCTTC. Residues: CASSVRDSGNYGYTF.

The CDR3 sequence is CASSPDDRVHEQYF. In DNA, the CDR3 is TGTGCCAGCAGCCCGGACGACAGGGTCCACGAGCAGTACTTC. The chain carries TRBV5-6 and TRBJ2-7, with 7 positions matching TRBD1. V trimming: 4 bases; J trimming: 5 bases; junction bases outside the gene matches: 9. The CDR3 has 14 amino acids. Germline assignment: CDR1 SGHDT and CDR2 YYEEEE.

This clone was recorded only once. J is TRBJ2-7 and V is TRBV20-1; TRBD2 matches at 8 bases. From germline, CDR1 is DFQATT and CDR2 SNEGSKA (reference sequence). V lost 6 bases to trimming and J lost 6 bases; unmatched junction nucleotides: 4. The CDR3 runs to 11 residues. CDR3 sequence reads: CSARGGLEQYF. The CDR3 DNA follows: TGCAGTGCCCGGGGGGGCCTCGAGCAGTACTTC.

The rearrangement links TRBV6-1 to TRBJ2-5, with 8 bases matching TRBD1. Unmatched junction bases numbered 10, after V lost 5 bases and J lost 5 bases. Per the germline V gene, CDR1 is MNHNS and CDR2 is SASEGT. This CDR3 is built from 15 residues. In DNA, the CDR3 is TGTGCCAGCAGTTTTACTCAGGGGGCATTTGAGACCCAGTACTTC. It specifies CASSFTQGAFETQYF.

This clone was detected once. The chain employs TRBV30 and TRBJ2-1; TRBD2 matches 10 bases. The CDR3 contains 20 residues. J was trimmed by 5 bases and V by 1 base; bases with no gene match: 20. Germline CDR1 and CDR2: GTSNPN and SVGIG (reference sequence). CDR3 in DNA: TGTGCCTGGAGTGCAACCGGGACTAGCGCGCGCCCTCGAGGGAACAATGAGCAGTTCTTC. It encodes CAWSATGTSARPRGNNEQFF.

Notes on this clone: This same CDR3 is encoded by further DNA sequences in the sample. CDR3 coding DNA: TGTGCCAGCAGCCTGGGACAGGGGAGCTACGAGCAGTACTTC. Its protein product is CASSLGQGSYEQYF. V is TRBV5-4 and J is TRBJ2-7; 10 nucleotides line up with TRBD1. From germline, CDR1 is SGHNT and CDR2 YYREEE (reference sequence). V lost 4 bases to trimming and J lost 3 bases; unmatched junction nucleotides: 4. The CDR3 sequence is 14 residues long.

The rearrangement uses TRBV5-1 and TRBJ2-1, with no clear D. Germline V gene sequence: CDR1 SGHRS, CDR2 YFSETQ. The CDR3 sequence is 14 residues long. V lost 2 bases and J 8 bases, leaving 14 bases between the germline ends. CDR3 residues: CASSFNGWSDEQFF. The CDR3 nucleotides are TGCGCCAGCAGCTTTAACGGGTGGTCCGATGAGCAGTTCTTC.

In DNA form, the CDR3 reads TGTGCCAGCAGCGTATCTGCCAGACAGGGAGGTTCACCCCTCCACTTT. As protein: CASSVSARQGGSPLHF. The rearrangement joins TRBV9 to TRBJ1-6; 7 nucleotides match TRBD1. Per the germline V gene, CDR1 is SGDLS and CDR2 is YYNGEE. V lost 1 base, J lost 9 bases, and 10 bases stayed unmatched. This CDR3 has 16 amino acids.

CDR3 DNA sequence: TGTGCCAGCAGTGCGGGGGTCCTGAACACTGAAGCTTTCTTT. Protein sequence: CASSAGVLNTEAFF. The chain has TRBV2 and TRBJ1-1; D is possibly TRBD1 (5 bases). Germline V gene data show CDR1 as SNHLY and CDR2 as FYNNEI. This CDR3 region has 14 residues. V lost 4 bases, J lost 0 bases, and 9 bases lay in between.

The genes are TRBV7-2 and TRBJ2-7; TRBD2 aligns across 13 bases. CDR3 length equals 17 residues. CDR1 and CDR2 from the germline V gene are SGHTA and FQGNSA. With 8 bases clipped from V and 2 bases from J, the junction kept 12 bases outside the gene matches. CDR3 amino acids: CASGPRGGLAGPYEQYF. CDR3 nucleotide sequence: TGTGCCAGCGGCCCCCGGGGGGGACTAGCGGGACCCTACGAGCAGTACTTC.

This chain joins TRBV29-1 and TRBJ2-1; 10 nucleotides align to TRBD1. After removal of 6 bases from V and 5 bases from J, the junction contained 7 bases not matched to a gene. Looked up from germline, CDR1 is SQVTM and CDR2 is ANQGSEA. CDR3 length: 14 amino acids. The CDR3 coding sequence is TGCAGCGTGCGGGACAGGGGTTGGGACAATGAGCAGTTCTTC. It yields the protein CSVRDRGWDNEQFF.

J is TRBJ2-3 and V is TRBV11-2; 14 bases map to TRBD2. In germline, CDR1 is SGHAT, CDR2 FQNNGV. The ends lost 2 bases at V and 3 bases at J; junction bases unmatched: 7. The CDR3 spans 18 residues. DNA for the CDR3: TGTGCCAGCAGCTTAACGACTAGCGGGAGGGCCGTTACAGATACGCAGTATTTT. Its protein product is CASSLTTSGRAVTDTQYF.

This sequence joins TRBV7-3 and TRBJ2-7, with TRBD2 identical over 8 bases. The V segment lost 2 bases and the J segment 0 bases; nucleotides outside the gene matches: 6. This CDR3 comprises 16 residues. Germline V gene sequence: CDR1 SGHTA, CDR2 FQGTGA. DNA of the CDR3: TGTGCCAGCAGCTTACGGGGGGGCACGAGCTCCTACGAGCAGTACTTC. Translating gives CASSLRGGTSSYEQYF. Complete variable domain (other parts from reference TRBV7-3 and TRBJ2-7): GAGVSQTPSNKVTEKGKYVELRCDPISGHTALYWYRQSLGQGPEFLIYFQGTGAADDSGLPNDRFFAVRPEGSVSTLKIQRTERGDSAVYLCASSLRGGTSSYEQYFGPGTRLTVT.

This rearrangement joins TRBV7-9 to TRBJ1-3; a weak D match, TRBD1 (6 bases). This CDR3 contains 14 residues. V was clipped by 3 bases and J by 4 bases, with 10 bases between them. Germline values: CDR1 SEHNR, CDR2 FQNEAQ (reference sequence). CDR3 in DNA: TGTGCCAGCAGCTTCAGGGGTGCCGGAAACACCATATATTTT. It is translated as CASSFRGAGNTIYF.

This chain links TRBV2 with TRBJ2-2; 8 bases agree with TRBD1. CDR3 size: 15 residues. Per the germline V gene, CDR1 is SNHLY and CDR2 is FYNNEI. J gave up 6 bases and V 7 bases, and 10 bases lay outside the gene matches. The CDR3 spells CASKRTGNLPGELFF. The CDR3 DNA reads as TGTGCCAGCAAAAGGACAGGGAACCTCCCCGGGGAGCTGTTTTTT.

The rearrangement uses TRBV28 and TRBJ2-7, with D unclear. CDR1 and CDR2 from the germline V gene are MDHEN and SYDVKM. CDR3 length equals 14 residues. The V end was cut by 3 bases, the J end by 5 bases, with 14 bases between. CDR3 region: CASSLISVLDEQYF. For the CDR3, the DNA is TGTGCCAGCAGTTTGATATCGGTCCTCGACGAGCAGTACTTC.

The chain employs TRBV7-9 and TRBJ2-7, with 9 bases aligning to TRBD2. Per germline, CDR1 SEHNR and CDR2 FQNEAQ (reference sequence). The V gene end was trimmed by 4 bases and the J gene end by 5 bases; junction bases not matched to a gene: 6. The CDR3 spans 14 residues. The CDR3 protein is CASSSAGGNDEQYF. The CDR3 DNA is TGTGCCAGCAGCTCCGCGGGGGGGAACGACGAGCAGTACTTC.

The chain joins TRBV19 to TRBJ2-3, with D maybe TRBD1 (6 bases). V lost 4 bases to trimming and J lost 1 base, with 12 bases between them. In germline, CDR1 is LNHDA, CDR2 SQIVND (reference sequence). There are 15 residues in the CDR3. The CDR3 DNA reads TGTGCCAGTAGTACCGACAGGTGGGGCACAGATACGCAGTATTTT. Translation: CASSTDRWGTDTQYF.

The chain has TRBV10-3 and TRBJ2-5; possible D gene TRBD2, 6 bases. The V and J ends lost 6 bases and 1 base respectively, with 12 bases between them. Germline lookup yields CDR1 ENHRY and CDR2 SYGVKD. The CDR3 consists of 14 residues. In DNA form, the CDR3 reads TGTGCCATCAGGGGGGGAGAGGGCCAAGAGACCCAGTACTTC. Its protein is CAIRGGEGQETQYF.

The V call is TRBV5-6, the J call TRBJ2-2; D gene ambiguous. Germline lookup yields CDR1 SGHDT and CDR2 YYEEEE. The CDR3 totals 14 residues. The V and J ends lost 2 bases and 1 base respectively, with 6 bases between them. The CDR3 loop is CASSFLMNTGELFF. CDR3 DNA sequence: TGTGCCAGCAGCTTTTTAATGAACACCGGGGAGCTGTTTTTT.

The chain couples TRBV7-2 to TRBJ2-1, with 8 bases that match TRBD2. The germline V gene has CDR1 SGHTA and CDR2 FQGNSA. V was clipped by 5 bases and J by 4 bases; unmatched bases: 10. This CDR3 is 16 amino acids long. Written as DNA, the CDR3 is TGTGCCAGCAGCCCTCCAGGGACTAGGAAATACAATGAGCAGTTCTTC. Translated, it gives CASSPPGTRKYNEQFF.

The V gene is TRBV18, the J gene TRBJ1-1; 7 bases are a match to TRBD1. This CDR3 is built from 14 residues. Unmatched junction bases numbered 5, after V lost 6 bases and J lost 1 base. The germline gives CDR1 KGHSH, CDR2 LQKENI. CDR3 in DNA: TGTGCCAGCTCTCTACAGGGGACGAACACTGAAGCTTTCTTT. This gives the protein CASSLQGTNTEAFF.

The J gene is TRBJ2-7, the V gene TRBV29-1, with TRBD1 matching 9 bases. This CDR3 contains 14 residues. In germline, CDR1 is SQVTM, CDR2 ANQGSEA. The trim removed 1 base at V and 2 bases at J, leaving 3 bases unmatched. DNA for the CDR3: TGCAGCGTTGAAGGGACAGGGGAAACCTACGAGCAGTACTTC. Its protein product is CSVEGTGETYEQYF.

There are a few counts of this clone. The CDR3 DNA is TGTGCCGGATTGGACAGGAACACCGGGGAGCTGTTTTTT. It specifies CAGLDRNTGELFF. The gene calls are TRBV19 and TRBJ2-2, with a weak D call TRBD1 (6 bases). CDR1 is LNHDA, CDR2 SQIVND, per germline (reference sequence). The length of the CDR3 is 13 residues. Deletions cut 11 bases from V and 1 base from J, with 11 bases between. Full variable domain (remainder filled in from reference TRBV19 and TRBJ2-2): DGGITQSPKYLFRKEGQNVTLSCEQNLNHDAMYWYRQDPGQGLRLIYYSQIVNDFQKGDIAEGYSVSREKKESFPLTVTSAQKNPTAFYLCAGLDRNTGELFFGEGSRLTVL.

The chain joins TRBV5-6 to TRBJ1-4, with TRBD1 as a possible D gene (5 bases). V lost 4 bases to trimming and J lost 2 bases, with 9 bases between them. Germline CDR1 is SGHDT and CDR2 is YYEEEE. The CDR3 length is 14 residues. CDR3 sequence reads: CASSKTATNEKLFF. CDR3 coding DNA: TGTGCCAGCAGCAAGACAGCTACTAATGAAAAACTGTTTTTT.

This CDR3 reads CASSQDREQPQHF. CDR3 coding DNA: TGTGCCAGCAGCCAAGATAGGGAGCAGCCCCAGCATTTT. The chain links TRBV4-2 to TRBJ1-5, with no clear D. V was pared by 0 bases and J by 7 bases, with 7 bases between. This CDR3 is built from 13 residues. Germline-derived CDR1 and CDR2 are LGHNA and YNFKEQ.

The chain employs TRBV7-3 and TRBJ2-6; possible D gene TRBD1, 5 bases. The CDR3 loop spans 16 amino acids. Germline V gene sequence: CDR1 SGHTA, CDR2 FQGTGA. V was trimmed by 5 bases and J by 0 bases, leaving 11 bases between them. CDR3 sequence (DNA): TGTGCCAGCAGCCCGACAGTAAGCTCTGGGGCCAACGTCCTGACTTTC. This encodes CASSPTVSSGANVLTF. Supplemented by reference TRBV7-3 and TRBJ2-6, the full variable domain reads GAGVSQTPSNKVTEKGKYVELRCDPISGHTALYWYRQSLGQGPEFLIYFQGTGAADDSGLPNDRFFAVRPEGSVSTLKIQRTERGDSAVYLCASSPTVSSGANVLTFGAGSRLTVL.